A single sample gave rise to the 19 T cell receptor beta chains below, sequenced in a study of blood T cell repertoires in COVID-19. Data came from immunoSEQ multiplex PCR; TCRdb stores just in-frame clones and leaves some out. The table lists roughly 120,000 clones, roughly 88% of them singletons. Sequencing used peripheral blood. These receptors all stem from a woman aged 65 to 85 who had recovered from COVID-19.

The chain uses TRBV11-1 and TRBJ2-7, with TRBD1 matching over 9 bases. Germline CDR1 and CDR2: SGHAT and FQDESV (reference sequence). This CDR3 spans 14 amino acids. The V gene end was trimmed by 5 bases and the J gene end by 3 bases; junction bases not matched to a gene: 5. The CDR3 reads CASSPYRGRYEQYF. CDR3 DNA sequence: TGTGCCAGCAGCCCGTACAGGGGGCGCTACGAGCAGTACTTC.

This clone was seen a few times. This rearrangement joins TRBV10-1 to TRBJ2-5; the match to TRBD1 covers 8 bases. CDR1 is WNHNN and CDR2 is SYGVQD in the germline V gene (reference sequence). The CDR3 spans 16 residues. Losses at the gene ends were 4 bases for V and 3 bases for J; bases not matched to a gene: 10. CDR3 sequence (DNA): TGCGCCAGCAGTGTTTTGGTTTACAGGGGGGAAGAGACCCAGTACTTC. This gives the protein CASSVLVYRGEETQYF.

This clone was observed many times. V is TRBV11-1 and J is TRBJ2-1; weak D call: TRBD2 (6 bases). V lost 5 bases and J 6 bases, leaving 14 bases between the germline ends. Germline V gene sequence: CDR1 SGHAT, CDR2 FQDESV (reference sequence). The CDR3 runs to 14 residues. The DNA of the CDR3 is TGTGCCAGCAGCATGGGACTTCAGTTCAATGAGCAGTTCTTC. Amino acids: CASSMGLQFNEQFF.

CDR3 sequence (DNA): TGTGCCAGCAGCCCTCACCTTTTCGGGGAGGGCGGCTACACCTTC. This translates into CASSPHLFGEGGYTF. This chain uses TRBV7-9 with TRBJ1-2; D uncertain. In germline, CDR1 is SEHNR, CDR2 FQNEAQ (reference sequence). The CDR3 covers 15 residues. Trimming removed 5 bases at V and 8 bases at J, with 21 bases between.

This chain links TRBV18 with TRBJ1-5; D ambiguous. The ends were cut back, 4 bases at V and 0 bases at J, with 10 bases in the middle. In germline, CDR1 is KGHSH, CDR2 LQKENI. The CDR3 has 15 residues. CDR3 bases: TGTGCCAGCTCACACCGGCCGGGTAGCAATCAGCCCCAGCATTTT. Its translation is CASSHRPGSNQPQHF.

The rearrangement joins TRBV5-1 to TRBJ1-1; 8 nucleotides agree with TRBD1. Trimming took 4 bases from V and 11 from J; bases not matched to a gene: 7. Germline CDR1 SGHRS, CDR2 YFSETQ. CDR3 length: 12 amino acids. The CDR3 nucleotides are TGCGCCAGCAGCAAAGGACAGGGTGGCGCTTTCTTT. Protein sequence: CASSKGQGGAFF.

CDR3 amino acids: CASSRQTGPYGYTF. The CDR3 nucleotides are TGTGCCAGCAGCCGGCAGACAGGACCCTATGGCTACACCTTC. The chain recombines TRBV7-9 with TRBJ1-2; D may be TRBD1 (6 bases). Trimming took 5 bases from V and 4 from J, leaving 14 bases between them. The V gene's germline CDR1 is SEHNR and CDR2 FQNEAQ (reference sequence). The CDR3 consists of 14 residues.

This clone was observed once. The V call is TRBV30, the J call TRBJ1-3; no definite D call. The V end lost 3 bases, the J end lost 3 bases, and 6 bases lay between the germline ends. Germline CDR1 reads GTSNPN; CDR2 reads SVGIG (reference sequence). The CDR3 spans 12 residues. The CDR3 loop reads CAWSPDGNTIYF. Written as DNA, the CDR3 is TGTGCCTGGAGCCCAGATGGAAACACCATATATTTT.

This chain links TRBV6-5 with TRBJ1-5; 7 bases fit TRBD1. This CDR3 has 14 residues. The junction had 11 bases not matched to a gene; V was cut back by 7 bases and J by 8 bases. Germline CDR1 is MNHEY and CDR2 is SVGAGI. CDR3 loop: CASTSGGIWEPQHF. The DNA of the CDR3 is TGTGCCAGCACCTCAGGGGGGATTTGGGAGCCCCAGCATTTT.

This chain uses TRBV2 with TRBJ2-1, with TRBD2 as a possible D gene (7 bases). The CDR3 covers 15 residues. V was trimmed by 6 bases and J by 9 bases, leaving 21 bases between them. Germline loops: CDR1 SNHLY, CDR2 FYNNEI. CDR3 region: CASSRTGGTISEQFF. The CDR3 coding sequence is TGTGCCAGCAGCCGGACCGGGGGGACAATTAGTGAGCAGTTCTTC.

The chain joins TRBV4-1 to TRBJ2-7; 9 bases line up with TRBD2. Germline CDR1 is MGHRA and CDR2 is YSYEKL. V shed 2 bases, J shed 5 bases, and the junction held 10 bases outside the gene matches. This CDR3 comprises 16 residues. The CDR3 DNA reads as TGCGCCAGCAGCCAACTCACCGGGACTAGCATCCACGAGCAGTACTTC. It specifies CASSQLTGTSIHEQYF.

The chain couples TRBV6-5 to TRBJ2-5, with a possible D match to TRBD2 (5 bases). The CDR3 is 15 amino acids. V dropped 5 bases and J dropped 0 bases, with 13 bases sitting between them. Germline CDR1 MNHEY, CDR2 SVGAGI. CDR3 sequence reads: CASSPATGYQETQYF. DNA of the CDR3: TGTGCCAGCAGTCCTGCGACGGGGTACCAAGAGACCCAGTACTTC.

The rearrangement joins TRBV7-2 to TRBJ1-2; possibly TRBD1 for D (6 bases). Germline lookup yields CDR1 SGHTA and CDR2 FQGNSA. The V end lost 10 bases, the J end lost 2 bases, and 14 bases lay between the germline ends. This CDR3 region has 13 residues. The CDR3 loop reads CATAPQGNYGYTF. The CDR3 DNA follows: TGTGCCACCGCACCCCAGGGGAACTATGGCTACACCTTC. Full variable domain (remainder filled in from reference TRBV7-2 and TRBJ1-2): GAGVSQSPSNKVTEKGKDVELRCDPISGHTALYWYRQSLGQGLEFLIYFQGNSAPDKSGLPSDRFSAERTGGSVSTLTIQRTQQEDSAVYLCATAPQGNYGYTFGSGTRLTVV.

This clone was detected once. The chain combines TRBV7-2 with TRBJ2-1; 9 bases agree with TRBD2. J lost 4 bases, V lost 6 bases, and 4 bases had no gene match. The CDR3 has 14 residues. CDR1 SGHTA and CDR2 FQGNSA come from the germline V gene. CDR3 sequence (DNA): TGTGCCAGCAGTCCGGGACTAGCTTACAATGAGCAGTTCTTC. This sequence encodes CASSPGLAYNEQFF.

CDR3 residues: CASSPQTGTTSYEQYF. The CDR3, as DNA: TGTGCCAGCTCACCCCAGACAGGGACGACGTCGTACGAGCAGTACTTC. This rearrangement joins TRBV18 to TRBJ2-7, with 7 bases identical to TRBD1. Unmatched junction bases numbered 12, after V lost 3 bases and J lost 4 bases. The CDR3 length is 16 residues. Germline CDR1 reads KGHSH; CDR2 reads LQKENI.

This chain joins TRBV28 and TRBJ2-3, with D unclear. The germline gives CDR1 MDHEN, CDR2 SYDVKM. The CDR3 is made up of 14 amino acids. Trimming removed 10 bases from V and 1 base from J, with 15 bases in between. Here the CDR3 reads CATTRGDRTDTQYF. The CDR3 DNA reads TGTGCCACTACGCGTGGAGATCGCACAGATACGCAGTATTTT.

CDR3 sequence (DNA): TGTGCCAGCAGCTTGTCTGGCTACAGGATGGAGACCCAGTACTTC. Translation: CASSLSGYRMETQYF. The chain recombines TRBV5-6 with TRBJ2-5; TRBD1 might be the D (5 bases). Germline values: CDR1 SGHDT, CDR2 YYEEEE. The CDR3 totals 15 residues. V lost 1 base and J lost 5, with 15 bases in between.

The chain carries TRBV9 and TRBJ2-7; 9 nucleotides agree with TRBD2. Germline V lookup: CDR1 SGDLS, CDR2 YYNGEE. There are 15 residues in the CDR3. Trimming cost V 0 bases and J 4 bases; bases outside gene matches: 5. The CDR3 DNA reads TGTGCCAGCAGCGTAGAGGCGGGAGGGCCTTACGAGCAGTACTTC. Protein product: CASSVEAGGPYEQYF.

The chain is built from TRBV2 and TRBJ2-5; the match to TRBD2 covers 8 bases. V lost 6 bases and J lost 1; bases outside the gene matches: 10. Germline V CDR1 and CDR2: SNHLY, FYNNEI. The CDR3 extends over 16 amino acids. The CDR3 region is CASRTGGAGGQETQYF. In nucleotides, the CDR3 is TGTGCCAGCAGGACAGGAGGGGCGGGGGGCCAAGAGACCCAGTACTTC.